The entry below gives a single TCR beta chain sequence along with its context. Data came from immunoSEQ multiplex PCR; TCRdb stores just in-frame clones and leaves some out. Of 200,000 to 250,000 clones listed, about 88% were seen once; the top ten hold over 6%. The data are from a study of blood T cell repertoires in COVID-19. On the study more broadly: COVID-19 samples, acute and convalescent, were from the United States, Italy and Spain.

The sequenced sample consisted of peripheral blood. The clonotype comes from a woman between 65 and 79 years old with active or convalescent COVID-19.

The CDR3 region has the DNA TGTGCCAGCAGCAGTTACAGGGAGAACACCATATATTTT. Encoded protein: CASSSYRENTIYF. The rearrangement links TRBV11-2 to TRBJ1-3, with a tentative D call TRBD1 (6 bases). The CDR3 covers 13 residues. Trimming shortened V by 5 bases and J by 7 bases, and 12 bases separated the two germline ends. In germline, CDR1 is SGHAT, CDR2 FQNNGV.